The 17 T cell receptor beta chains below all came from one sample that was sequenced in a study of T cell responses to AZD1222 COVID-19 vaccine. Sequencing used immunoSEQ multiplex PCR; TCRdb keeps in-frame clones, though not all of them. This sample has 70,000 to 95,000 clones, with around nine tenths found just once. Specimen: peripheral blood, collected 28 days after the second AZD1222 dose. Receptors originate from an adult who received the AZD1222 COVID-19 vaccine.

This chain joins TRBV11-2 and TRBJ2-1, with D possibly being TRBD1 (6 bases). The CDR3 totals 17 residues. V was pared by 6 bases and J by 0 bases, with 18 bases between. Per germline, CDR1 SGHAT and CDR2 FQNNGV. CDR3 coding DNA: TGTGCCAGCAGAGTAGCCGGGACATCCAACTCCTACAATGAGCAGTTCTTC. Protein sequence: CASRVAGTSNSYNEQFF.

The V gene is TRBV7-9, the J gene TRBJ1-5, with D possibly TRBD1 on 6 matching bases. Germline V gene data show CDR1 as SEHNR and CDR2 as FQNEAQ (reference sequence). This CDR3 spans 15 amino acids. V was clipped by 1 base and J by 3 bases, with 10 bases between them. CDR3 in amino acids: CASSLGQAANQPQHF. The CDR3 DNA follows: TGTGCCAGCAGCTTAGGACAGGCGGCCAATCAGCCCCAGCATTTT.

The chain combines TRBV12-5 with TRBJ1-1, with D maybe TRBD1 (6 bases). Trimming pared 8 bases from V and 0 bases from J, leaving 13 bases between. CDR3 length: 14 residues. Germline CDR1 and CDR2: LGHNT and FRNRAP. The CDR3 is CASHVWGLNTEAFF. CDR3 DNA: TGTGCTAGTCACGTTTGGGGGCTGAACACTGAAGCTTTCTTT.

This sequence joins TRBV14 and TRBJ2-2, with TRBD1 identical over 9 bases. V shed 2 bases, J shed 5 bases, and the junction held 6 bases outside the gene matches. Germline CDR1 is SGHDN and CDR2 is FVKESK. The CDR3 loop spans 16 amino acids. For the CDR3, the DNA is TGTGCCAGCAGCCAACTTGGGACAGGGACGACCGGGGAGCTGTTTTTT. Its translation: CASSQLGTGTTGELFF.

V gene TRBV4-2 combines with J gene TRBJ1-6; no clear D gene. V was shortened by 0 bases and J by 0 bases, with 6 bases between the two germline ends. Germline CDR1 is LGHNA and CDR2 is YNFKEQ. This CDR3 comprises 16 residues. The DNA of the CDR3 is TGTGCCAGCAGCCAAGACAGAAGCTCCTATAATTCACCCCTCCACTTT. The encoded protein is CASSQDRSSYNSPLHF.

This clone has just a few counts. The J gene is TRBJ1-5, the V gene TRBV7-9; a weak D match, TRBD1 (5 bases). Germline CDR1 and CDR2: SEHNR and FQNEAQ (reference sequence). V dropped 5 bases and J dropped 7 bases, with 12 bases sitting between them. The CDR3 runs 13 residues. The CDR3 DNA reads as TGTGCCAGCAGCGTCGGGACCGACCAGCCCCAGCATTTT. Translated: CASSVGTDQPQHF.

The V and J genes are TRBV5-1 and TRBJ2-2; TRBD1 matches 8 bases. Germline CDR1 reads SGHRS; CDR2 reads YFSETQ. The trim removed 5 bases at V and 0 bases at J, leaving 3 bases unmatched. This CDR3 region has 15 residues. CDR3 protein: CASSSDRANTGELFF. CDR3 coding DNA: TGCGCCAGCAGTTCGGACAGGGCGAACACCGGGGAGCTGTTTTTT.

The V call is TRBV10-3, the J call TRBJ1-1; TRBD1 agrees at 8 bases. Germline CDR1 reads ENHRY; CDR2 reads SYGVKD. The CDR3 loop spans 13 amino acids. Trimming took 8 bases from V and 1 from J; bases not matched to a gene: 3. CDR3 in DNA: TGTGCCATCCGGACAGGGTCGAACACTGAAGCTTTCTTT. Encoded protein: CAIRTGSNTEAFF.

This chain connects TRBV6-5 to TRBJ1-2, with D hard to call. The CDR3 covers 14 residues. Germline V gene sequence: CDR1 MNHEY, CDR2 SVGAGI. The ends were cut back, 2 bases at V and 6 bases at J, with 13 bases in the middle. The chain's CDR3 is CASSYGRRNDGYTF. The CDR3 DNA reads TGTGCCAGCAGTTACGGCAGGAGGAATGATGGCTACACCTTC.

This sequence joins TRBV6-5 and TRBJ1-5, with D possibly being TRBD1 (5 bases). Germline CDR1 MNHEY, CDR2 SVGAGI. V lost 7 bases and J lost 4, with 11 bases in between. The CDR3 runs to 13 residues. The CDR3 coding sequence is TGTGCCAGCACCACGGGGGTGAATCAGCCCCAGCATTTT. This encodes CASTTGVNQPQHF.

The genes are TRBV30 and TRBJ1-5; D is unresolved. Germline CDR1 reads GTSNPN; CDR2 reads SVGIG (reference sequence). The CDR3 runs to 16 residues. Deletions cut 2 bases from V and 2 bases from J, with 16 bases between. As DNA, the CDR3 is TGTGCCTGGAGTCCCCCGCCGGGTGGCGGCAATCAGCCCCAGCATTTT. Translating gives CAWSPPPGGGNQPQHF.

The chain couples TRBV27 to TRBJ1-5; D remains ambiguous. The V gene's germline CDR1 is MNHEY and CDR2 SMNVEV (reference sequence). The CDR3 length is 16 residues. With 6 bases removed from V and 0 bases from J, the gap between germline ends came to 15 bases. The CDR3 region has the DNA TGTGCCAGCAGCCTATGGGGAGGAAATAGCAATCAGCCCCAGCATTTT. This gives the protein CASSLWGGNSNQPQHF.

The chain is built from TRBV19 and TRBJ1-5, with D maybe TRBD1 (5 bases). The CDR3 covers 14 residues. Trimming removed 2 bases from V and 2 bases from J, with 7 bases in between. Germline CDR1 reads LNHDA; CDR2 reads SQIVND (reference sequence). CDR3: CASSIQGRNQPQHF. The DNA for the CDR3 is TGTGCCAGTAGTATACAGGGTCGCAATCAGCCCCAGCATTTT. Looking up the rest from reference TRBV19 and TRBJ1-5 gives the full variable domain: DGGITQSPKYLFRKEGQNVTLSCEQNLNHDAMYWYRQDPGQGLRLIYYSQIVNDFQKGDIAEGYSVSREKKESFPLTVTSAQKNPTAFYLCASSIQGRNQPQHFGDGTRLSIL.

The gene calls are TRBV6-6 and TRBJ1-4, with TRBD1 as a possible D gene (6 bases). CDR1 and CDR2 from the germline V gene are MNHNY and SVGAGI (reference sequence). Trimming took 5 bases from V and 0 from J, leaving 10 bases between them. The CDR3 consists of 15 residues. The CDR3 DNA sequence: TGTGCCAGCAGTCCCGACAGGACAACTAATGAAAAACTGTTTTTT. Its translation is CASSPDRTTNEKLFF.

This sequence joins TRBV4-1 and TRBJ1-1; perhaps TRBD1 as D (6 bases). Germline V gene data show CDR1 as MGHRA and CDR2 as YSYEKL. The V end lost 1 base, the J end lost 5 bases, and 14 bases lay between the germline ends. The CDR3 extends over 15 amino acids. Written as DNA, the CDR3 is TGCGCCAGCAGCCAAGGGGACACCCGAGGAACTGAAGCTTTCTTT. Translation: CASSQGDTRGTEAFF.

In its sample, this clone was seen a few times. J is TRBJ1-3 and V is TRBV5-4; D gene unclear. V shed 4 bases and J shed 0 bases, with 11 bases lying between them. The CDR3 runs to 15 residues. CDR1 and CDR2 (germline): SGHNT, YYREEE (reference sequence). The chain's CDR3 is CASSRHINSGNTIYF. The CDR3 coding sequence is TGTGCCAGCAGCCGCCACATAAACTCTGGAAACACCATATATTTT.

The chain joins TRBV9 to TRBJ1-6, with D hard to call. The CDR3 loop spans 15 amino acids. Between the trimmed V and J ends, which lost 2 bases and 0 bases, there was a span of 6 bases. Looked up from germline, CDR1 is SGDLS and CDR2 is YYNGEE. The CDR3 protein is CASSVQSSYNSPLHF. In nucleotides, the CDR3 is TGTGCCAGCAGCGTGCAGAGCTCCTATAATTCACCCCTCCACTTT.